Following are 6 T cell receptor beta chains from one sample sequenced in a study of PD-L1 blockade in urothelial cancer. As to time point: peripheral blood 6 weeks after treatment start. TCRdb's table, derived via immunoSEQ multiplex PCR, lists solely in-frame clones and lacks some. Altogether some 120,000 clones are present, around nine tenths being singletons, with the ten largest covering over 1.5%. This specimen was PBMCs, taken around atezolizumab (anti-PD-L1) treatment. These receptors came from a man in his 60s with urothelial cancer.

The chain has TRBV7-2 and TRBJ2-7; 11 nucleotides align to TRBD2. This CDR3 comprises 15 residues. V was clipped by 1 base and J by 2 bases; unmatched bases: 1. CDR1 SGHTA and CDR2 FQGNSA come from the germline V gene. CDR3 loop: CASSLVAGGAYEQYF. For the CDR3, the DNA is TGTGCCAGCAGCTTAGTAGCGGGGGGGGCCTACGAGCAGTACTTC.

CDR3 DNA sequence: TGTGCCAGCAGCCAAGGGACTAGCGGCGTCTACGAGCAGTACTTC. As protein: CASSQGTSGVYEQYF. The chain couples TRBV14 to TRBJ2-7; 10 bases are a match to TRBD2. The CDR3 has 15 amino acids. V lost 1 base, J lost 3 bases, and 3 bases stayed unmatched. CDR1 is SGHDN and CDR2 is FVKESK in the germline V gene.

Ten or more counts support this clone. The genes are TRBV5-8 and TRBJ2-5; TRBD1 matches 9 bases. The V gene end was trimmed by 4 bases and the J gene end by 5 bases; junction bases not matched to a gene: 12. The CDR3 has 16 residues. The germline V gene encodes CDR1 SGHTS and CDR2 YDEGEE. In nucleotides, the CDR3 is TGTGCCAGCAGCCCCCATCGGACAGGGGAAGGGGAGACCCAGTACTTC. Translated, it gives CASSPHRTGEGETQYF.

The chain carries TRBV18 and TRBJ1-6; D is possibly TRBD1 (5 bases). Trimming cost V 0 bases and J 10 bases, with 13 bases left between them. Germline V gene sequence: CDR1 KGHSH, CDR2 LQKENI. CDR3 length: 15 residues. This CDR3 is CASSPPEGRNSPLHF. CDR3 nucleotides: TGTGCCAGCTCACCACCGGAGGGGCGAAACTCACCCCTCCACTTT. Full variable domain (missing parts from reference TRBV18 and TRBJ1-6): NAGVMQNPRHLVRRRGQEARLRCSPMKGHSHVYWYRQLPEEGLKFMVYLQKENIIDESGMPKERFSAEFPKEGPSILRIQQVVRGDSAAYFCASSPPEGRNSPLHFGNGTRLTVT.

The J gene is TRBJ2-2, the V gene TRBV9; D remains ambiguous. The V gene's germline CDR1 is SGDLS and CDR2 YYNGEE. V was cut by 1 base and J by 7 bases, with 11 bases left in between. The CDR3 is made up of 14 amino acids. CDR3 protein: CASSVQSADGELFF. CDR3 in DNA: TGTGCCAGCAGCGTACAAAGCGCGGACGGGGAGCTGTTTTTT.

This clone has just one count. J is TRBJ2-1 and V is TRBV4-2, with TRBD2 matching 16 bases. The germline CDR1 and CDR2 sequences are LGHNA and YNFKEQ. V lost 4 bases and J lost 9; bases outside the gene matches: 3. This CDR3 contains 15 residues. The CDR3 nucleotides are TGTGCCAGCAGCCCGGGACTAGCGGGGGGGCGTGAGCAGTTCTTC. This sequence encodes CASSPGLAGGREQFF.